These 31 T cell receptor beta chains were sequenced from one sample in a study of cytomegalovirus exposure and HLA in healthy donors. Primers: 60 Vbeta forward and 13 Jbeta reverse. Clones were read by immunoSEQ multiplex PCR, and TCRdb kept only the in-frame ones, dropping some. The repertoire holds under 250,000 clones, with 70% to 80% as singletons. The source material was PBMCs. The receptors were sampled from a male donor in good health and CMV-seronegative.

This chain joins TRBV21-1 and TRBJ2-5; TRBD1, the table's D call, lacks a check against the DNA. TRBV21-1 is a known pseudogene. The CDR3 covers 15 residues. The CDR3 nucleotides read TGTGCCAGCAGCAAAGGGGCACAATCCCAAGAGACCCAGTACTTC. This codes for CASSKGAQSQETQYF.

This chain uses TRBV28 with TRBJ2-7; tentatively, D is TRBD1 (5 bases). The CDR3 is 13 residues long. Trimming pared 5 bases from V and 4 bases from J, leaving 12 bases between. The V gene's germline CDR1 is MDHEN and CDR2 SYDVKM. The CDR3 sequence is CASSLGLDYEQYF. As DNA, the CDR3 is TGTGCCAGCAGTCTGGGGCTGGATTACGAGCAGTACTTC.

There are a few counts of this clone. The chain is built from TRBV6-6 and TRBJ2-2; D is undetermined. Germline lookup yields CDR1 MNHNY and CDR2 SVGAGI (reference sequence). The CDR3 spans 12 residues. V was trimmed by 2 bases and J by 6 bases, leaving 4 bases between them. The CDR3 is CASSYVAGELFF. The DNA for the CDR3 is TGTGCCAGCAGTTACGTAGCCGGGGAGCTGTTTTTT.

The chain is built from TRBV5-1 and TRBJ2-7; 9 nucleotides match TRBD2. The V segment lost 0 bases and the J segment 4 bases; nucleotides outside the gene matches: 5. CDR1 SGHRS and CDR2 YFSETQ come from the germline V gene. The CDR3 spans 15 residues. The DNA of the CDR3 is TGCGCCAGCAGCTTGGGAGCTAGCGGGGTGTACGAGCAGTACTTC. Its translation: CASSLGASGVYEQYF.

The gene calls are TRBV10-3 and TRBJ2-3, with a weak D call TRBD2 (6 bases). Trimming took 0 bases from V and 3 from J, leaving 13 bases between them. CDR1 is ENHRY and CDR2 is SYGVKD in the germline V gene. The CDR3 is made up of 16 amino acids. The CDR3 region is CAISESIGGGTDTQYF. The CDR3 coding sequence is TGTGCCATCAGTGAGTCGATCGGGGGTGGGACAGATACGCAGTATTTT.

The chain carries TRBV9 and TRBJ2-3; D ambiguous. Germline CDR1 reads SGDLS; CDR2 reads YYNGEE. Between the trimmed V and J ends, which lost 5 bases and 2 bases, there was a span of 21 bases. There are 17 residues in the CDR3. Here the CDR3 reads CASSAMSRGSNTDTQYF. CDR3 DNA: TGTGCCAGCAGTGCAATGAGTAGAGGCTCAAACACAGATACGCAGTATTTT.

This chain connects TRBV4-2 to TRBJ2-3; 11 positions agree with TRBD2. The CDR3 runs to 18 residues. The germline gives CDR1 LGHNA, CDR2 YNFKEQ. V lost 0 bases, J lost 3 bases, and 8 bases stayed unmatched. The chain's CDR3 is CASSQEWTSGLGTDTQYF. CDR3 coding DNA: TGTGCCAGCAGCCAAGAGTGGACTAGCGGGTTGGGGACAGATACGCAGTATTTT.

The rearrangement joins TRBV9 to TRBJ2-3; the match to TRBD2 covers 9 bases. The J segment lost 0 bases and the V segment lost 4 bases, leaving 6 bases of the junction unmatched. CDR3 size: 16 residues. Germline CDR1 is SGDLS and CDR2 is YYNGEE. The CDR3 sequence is CASSQSLAGSTDTQYF. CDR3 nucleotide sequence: TGTGCCAGCAGCCAATCCCTAGCGGGAAGCACAGATACGCAGTATTTT.

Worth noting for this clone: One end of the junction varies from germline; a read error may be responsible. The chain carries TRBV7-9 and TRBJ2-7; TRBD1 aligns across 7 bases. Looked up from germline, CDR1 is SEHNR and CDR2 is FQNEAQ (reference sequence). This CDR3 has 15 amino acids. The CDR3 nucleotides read TGTTCCAGCAGCTTGACAGGGATTCAGGCCTACGAGCAGTACTTC. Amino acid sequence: CSSSLTGIQAYEQYF.

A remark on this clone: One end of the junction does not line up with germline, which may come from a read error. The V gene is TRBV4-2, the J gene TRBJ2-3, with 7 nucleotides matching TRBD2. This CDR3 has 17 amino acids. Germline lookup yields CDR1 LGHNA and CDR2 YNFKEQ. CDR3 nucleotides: TGTGCCAGCAGCCAAGATGAGAGGACTAGGGGCACCGATACGCAGTATTTT. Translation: CASSQDERTRGTDTQYF.

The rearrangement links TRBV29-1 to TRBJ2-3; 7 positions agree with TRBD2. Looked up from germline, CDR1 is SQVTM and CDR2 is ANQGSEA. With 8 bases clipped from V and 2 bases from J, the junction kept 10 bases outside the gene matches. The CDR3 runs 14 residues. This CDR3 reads CSTRGGRATDTQYF. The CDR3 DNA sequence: TGCAGCACAAGAGGAGGGAGGGCCACAGATACGCAGTATTTT.

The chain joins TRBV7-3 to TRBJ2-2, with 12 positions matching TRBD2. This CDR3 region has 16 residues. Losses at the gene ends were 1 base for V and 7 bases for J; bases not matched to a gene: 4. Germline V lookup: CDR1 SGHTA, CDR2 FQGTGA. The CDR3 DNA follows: TGTGCCAGCAGCTTAAGACTAGCGGGAGATATCGGGGAGCTGTTTTTT. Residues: CASSLRLAGDIGELFF. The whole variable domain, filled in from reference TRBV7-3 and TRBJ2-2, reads GAGVSQTPSNKVTEKGKYVELRCDPISGHTALYWYRQSLGQGPEFLIYFQGTGAADDSGLPNDRFFAVRPEGSVSTLKIQRTERGDSAVYLCASSLRLAGDIGELFFGEGSRLTVL.

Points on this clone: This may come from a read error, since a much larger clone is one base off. The CDR3 here is CASSLSGSTDTQYF. The CDR3 DNA is TGTGCCAGCAGCCTTAGCGGGAGCACAGATACGCAGTATTTT. V usage is TRBV7-2 and J usage is TRBJ2-3, with 7 bases that match TRBD2. Germline CDR1 and CDR2: SGHTA and FQGNSA. This CDR3 is 14 amino acids long. V trimming: 5 bases; J trimming: 0 bases; junction bases outside the gene matches: 2.

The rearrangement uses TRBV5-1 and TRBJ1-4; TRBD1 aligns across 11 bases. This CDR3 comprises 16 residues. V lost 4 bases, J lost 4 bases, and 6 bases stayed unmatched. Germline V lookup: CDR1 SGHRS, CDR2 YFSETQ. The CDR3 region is CASSQGTGGLNEKLFF. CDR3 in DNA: TGCGCCAGCAGCCAGGGGACAGGGGGACTTAATGAAAAACTGTTTTTT.

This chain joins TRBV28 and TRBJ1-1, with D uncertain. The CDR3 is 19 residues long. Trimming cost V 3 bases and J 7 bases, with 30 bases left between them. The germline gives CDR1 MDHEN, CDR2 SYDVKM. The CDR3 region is CASSFSPTRSRVSYIEAFF. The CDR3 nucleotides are TGTGCCAGCAGTTTTTCTCCAACCCGATCCCGGGTTTCTTATATTGAAGCTTTCTTT.

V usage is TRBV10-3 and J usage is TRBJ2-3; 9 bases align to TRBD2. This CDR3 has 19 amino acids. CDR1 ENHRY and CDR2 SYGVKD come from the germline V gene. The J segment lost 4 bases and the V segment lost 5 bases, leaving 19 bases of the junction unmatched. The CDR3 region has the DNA TGTGCCATCAGTCGTGGTAGCGGGAGATCCCTCCGTTTACCAGATACGCAGTATTTT. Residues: CAISRGSGRSLRLPDTQYF.

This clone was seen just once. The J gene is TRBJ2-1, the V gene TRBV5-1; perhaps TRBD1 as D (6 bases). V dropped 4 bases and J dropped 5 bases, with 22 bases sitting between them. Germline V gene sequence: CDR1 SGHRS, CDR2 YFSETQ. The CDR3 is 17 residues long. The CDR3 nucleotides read TGCGCCAGCAGCCCACAGGGTTCGGTCGGGTATGACAATGAGCAGTTCTTC. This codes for CASSPQGSVGYDNEQFF.

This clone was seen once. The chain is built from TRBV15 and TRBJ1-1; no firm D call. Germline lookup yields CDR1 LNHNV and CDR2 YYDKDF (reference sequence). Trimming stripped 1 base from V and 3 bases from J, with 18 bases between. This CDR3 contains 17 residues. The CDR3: CATSRGYSLYSYTEAFF. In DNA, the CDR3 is TGTGCCACCAGCAGAGGATACTCTCTATACAGCTACACTGAAGCTTTCTTT.

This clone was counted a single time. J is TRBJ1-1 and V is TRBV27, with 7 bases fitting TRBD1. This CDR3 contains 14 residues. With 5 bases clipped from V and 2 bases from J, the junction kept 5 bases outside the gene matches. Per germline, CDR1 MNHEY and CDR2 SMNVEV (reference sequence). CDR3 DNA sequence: TGTGCCAGCAGTAAAGGGGGCGTAAACACTGAAGCTTTCTTT. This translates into CASSKGGVNTEAFF.

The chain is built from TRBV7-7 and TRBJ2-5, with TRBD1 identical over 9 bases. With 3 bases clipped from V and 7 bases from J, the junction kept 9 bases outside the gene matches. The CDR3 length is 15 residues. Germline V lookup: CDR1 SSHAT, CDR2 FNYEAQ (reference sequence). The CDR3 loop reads CASSLSNRGLGTQYF. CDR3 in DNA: TGTGCCAGCAGCTTGTCGAACAGGGGGCTCGGGACCCAGTACTTC.

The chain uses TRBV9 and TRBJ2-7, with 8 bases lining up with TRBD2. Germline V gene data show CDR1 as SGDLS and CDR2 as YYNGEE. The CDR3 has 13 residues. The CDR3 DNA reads TGTGCTTCCGGGGGGGGCTGGGGATACGAGCAGTACTTC. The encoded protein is CASGGGWGYEQYF.

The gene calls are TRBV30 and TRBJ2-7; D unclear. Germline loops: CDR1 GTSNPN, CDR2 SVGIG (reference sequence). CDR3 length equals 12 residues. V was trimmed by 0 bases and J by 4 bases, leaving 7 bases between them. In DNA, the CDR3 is TGTGCCTGGAGTGTTTCAGGATACGAGCAGTACTTC. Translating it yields CAWSVSGYEQYF.

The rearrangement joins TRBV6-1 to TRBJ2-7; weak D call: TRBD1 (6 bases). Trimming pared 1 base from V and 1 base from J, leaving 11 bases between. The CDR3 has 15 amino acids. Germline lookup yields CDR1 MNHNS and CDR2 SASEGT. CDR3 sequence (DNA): TGTGCCAGCAGTGAAGGGACAGTTCGGTCCTACGAGCAGTACTTC. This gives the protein CASSEGTVRSYEQYF.

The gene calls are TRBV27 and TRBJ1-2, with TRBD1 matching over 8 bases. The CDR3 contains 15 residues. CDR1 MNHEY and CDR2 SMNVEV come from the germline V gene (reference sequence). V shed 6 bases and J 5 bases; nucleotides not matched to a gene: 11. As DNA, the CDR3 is TGTGCCAGCAGACAGTCCGGGACAGGAAAGTATGGCTACACCTTC. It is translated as CASRQSGTGKYGYTF.

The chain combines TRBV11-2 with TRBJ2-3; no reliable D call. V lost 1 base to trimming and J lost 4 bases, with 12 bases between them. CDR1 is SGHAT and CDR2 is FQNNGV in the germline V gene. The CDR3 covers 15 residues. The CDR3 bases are TGTGCCAGCAGCTTAGTAGTCATTGCCCCAGATACGCAGTATTTT. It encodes CASSLVVIAPDTQYF.

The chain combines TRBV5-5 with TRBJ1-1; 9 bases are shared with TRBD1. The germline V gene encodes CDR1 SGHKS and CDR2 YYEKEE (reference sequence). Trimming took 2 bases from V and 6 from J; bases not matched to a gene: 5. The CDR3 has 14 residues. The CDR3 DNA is TGTGCCAGCAGCTTCCGGACAGGGGTTGCTGAAGCTTTCTTT. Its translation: CASSFRTGVAEAFF.

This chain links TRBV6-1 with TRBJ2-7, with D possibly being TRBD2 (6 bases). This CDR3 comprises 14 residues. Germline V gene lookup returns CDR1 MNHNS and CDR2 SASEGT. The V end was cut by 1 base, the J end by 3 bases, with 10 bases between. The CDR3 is CASSEGGEYYEQYF. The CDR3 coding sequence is TGTGCCAGCAGTGAAGGGGGGGAATACTACGAGCAGTACTTC.

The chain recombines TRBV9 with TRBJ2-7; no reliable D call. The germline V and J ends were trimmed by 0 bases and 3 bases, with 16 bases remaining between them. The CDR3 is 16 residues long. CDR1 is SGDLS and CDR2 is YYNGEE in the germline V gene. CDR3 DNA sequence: TGTGCCAGCAGCGTAGAAGAGCGTCTGGCCTACTACGAGCAGTACTTC. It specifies CASSVEERLAYYEQYF.

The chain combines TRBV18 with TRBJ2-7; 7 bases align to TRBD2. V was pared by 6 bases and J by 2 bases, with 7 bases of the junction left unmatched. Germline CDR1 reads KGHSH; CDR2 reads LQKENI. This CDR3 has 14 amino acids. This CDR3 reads CASSPASGPYEQYF. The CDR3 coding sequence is TGTGCCAGCTCCCCGGCTAGCGGACCCTACGAGCAGTACTTC.

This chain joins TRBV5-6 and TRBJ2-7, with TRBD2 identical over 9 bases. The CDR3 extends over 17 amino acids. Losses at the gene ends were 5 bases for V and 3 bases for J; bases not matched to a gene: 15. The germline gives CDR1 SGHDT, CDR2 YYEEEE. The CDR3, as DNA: TGTGCCAGCAGGGAGAGAAAAACTAGCGGGTTTTACTACGAGCAGTACTTC. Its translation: CASRERKTSGFYYEQYF.

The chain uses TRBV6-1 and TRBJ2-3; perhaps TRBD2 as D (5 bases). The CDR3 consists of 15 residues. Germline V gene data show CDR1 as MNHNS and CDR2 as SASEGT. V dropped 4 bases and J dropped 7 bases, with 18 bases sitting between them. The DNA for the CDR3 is TGTGCCAGCAGTGGGTCACGCGGGTGGGGAAATACGCAGTATTTT. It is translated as CASSGSRGWGNTQYF.